Following are 11 T cell receptor beta chains from one sample sequenced in a study of identical twins. MiXCR, run by TCRdb on the 5' RACE reads, gives a single entry per CDR3 protein. The top ten hold more than 2.5% of the sample, which has a few hundred thousand distinct CDR3 sequences, approximately 10% seen once. These records were also assigned to another study, of yellow fever vaccine responses in identical twins.

The source material was PBMCs. All receptors come from a young woman in good health.

The rearrangement links TRBV5-1 to TRBJ2-3; D might be TRBD2 (6 bases). Between the trimmed V and J ends, which lost 4 bases and 4 bases, there was a span of 25 bases. The CDR3 runs 18 residues. Germline CDR1 and CDR2: SGHRS and YFSETQ. The CDR3 nucleotides read TGCGCCAGCAGCGGGGGTAAAGGTGCGGGGTTTTCGCCAGATACGCAGTATTTT. It is translated as CASSGGKGAGFSPDTQYF.

This clonotype was observed at least ten times. The genes are TRBV4-3 and TRBJ1-6; D gene ambiguous. Germline V gene sequence: CDR1 LGHNA, CDR2 YSLEER. V lost 4 bases, J lost 9 bases, and 13 bases lay in between. The CDR3 spans 14 residues. CDR3 amino acids: CASSLKQTGSPLHF. The CDR3 nucleotides read TGCGCCAGCAGCCTCAAACAAACCGGTTCACCCCTCCACTTT.

The chain is built from TRBV5-1 and TRBJ1-1, with D possibly matching TRBD1 (5 bases). Germline V gene lookup returns CDR1 SGHRS and CDR2 YFSETQ. The CDR3 is 14 amino acids. The V end was cut by 2 bases, the J end by 1 base, with 9 bases between. In DNA form, the CDR3 reads TGCGCCAGCAGCTTTTCCACAGGGAACACTGAAGCTTTCTTT. Translation gives CASSFSTGNTEAFF.

The chain uses TRBV20-1 and TRBJ2-5; 10 bases map to TRBD2. The length of the CDR3 is 19 residues. The V gene's germline CDR1 is DFQATT and CDR2 SNEGSKA (reference sequence). J was trimmed by 0 bases and V by 6 bases; bases with no gene match: 19. CDR3 coding DNA: TGCAGTGCCAGAACCGACCGTATGCAGCGGGGGGGGTACCAAGAGACCCAGTACTTC. Translating it yields CSARTDRMQRGGYQETQYF.

This rearrangement joins TRBV12-2 to TRBJ1-1; TRBD1 is taken as the D call from the table, unchecked against the DNA. TRBV12-2 is recorded as a pseudogene. This CDR3 contains 17 residues. The CDR3: CASRLAKGAEQNTEAFF. CDR3 sequence (DNA): TGTGCAAGTCGCTTAGCTAAGGGGGCAGAACAGAACACTGAAGCTTTCTTT.

The rearrangement links TRBV7-9 to TRBJ1-1, with unresolved D. The V gene's germline CDR1 is SEHNR and CDR2 FQNEAQ (reference sequence). The CDR3 consists of 12 residues. DNA of the CDR3: TGTGCTATCAGCCCTTTTATGGAGGAGTATTTCTTT. Residues: CAISPFMEEYFF. Combining the CDR3 with reference TRBV7-9 and TRBJ1-1 gives the whole variable domain DTGVSQNPRHKITKRGQNVTFRCDPISEHNRLYWYRQTLGQGPEFLTYFQNEAQLEKSRLLSDRFSAERPKGSFSTLEIQRTEQGDSAMYLCAISPFMEEYFFGQGTRLTVV.

This clonotype was seen at least ten times. This chain uses TRBV5-6 with TRBJ1-5; possibly TRBD1 for D (6 bases). Germline lookup yields CDR1 SGHDT and CDR2 YYEEEE. The CDR3 runs 15 residues. Trimming shortened V by 1 base and J by 6 bases, and 14 bases separated the two germline ends. CDR3 residues: CASSLWGGGAQPQHF. The CDR3 coding sequence is TGTGCCAGCAGCTTGTGGGGGGGGGGCGCTCAGCCCCAGCATTTT. Using reference TRBV5-6 and TRBJ1-5 for the parts outside the CDR3, the full variable domain is DAGVTQSPTHLIKTRGQQVTLRCSPKSGHDTVSWYQQALGQGPQFIFQYYEEEERQRGNFPDRFSGHQFPNYSSELNVNALLLGDSALYLCASSLWGGGAQPQHFGDGTRLSIL.

V usage is TRBV11-2 and J usage is TRBJ2-2, with 9 bases matching TRBD1. In germline, CDR1 is SGHAT, CDR2 FQNNGV. The CDR3 consists of 16 residues. V lost 6 bases, J lost 6 bases, and 11 bases stayed unmatched. CDR3 in DNA: TGTGCCAGCAGTTACTATATAGGGACAGGGCCCGGGGAGCTGTTTTTT. Its protein product is CASSYYIGTGPGELFF.

This clonotype was counted a few times. This sequence joins TRBV9 and TRBJ2-7, with 13 bases matching TRBD2. The V gene end was trimmed by 0 bases and the J gene end by 7 bases; junction bases not matched to a gene: 4. From germline, CDR1 is SGDLS and CDR2 YYNGEE. CDR3 length: 15 residues. CDR3 protein: CASSVAPGLAGEQYF. CDR3 nucleotides: TGTGCCAGCAGCGTAGCCCCGGGACTAGCGGGAGAGCAGTACTTC.

The gene calls are TRBV19 and TRBJ1-5; no firm D call. V was pared by 5 bases and J by 4 bases, with 9 bases between. From germline, CDR1 is LNHDA and CDR2 SQIVND (reference sequence). The CDR3 spans 13 residues. The CDR3 sequence: CASSDQKNQPQHF. The CDR3 nucleotides are TGTGCCAGTAGTGACCAGAAGAATCAGCCCCAGCATTTT.

This clonotype was picked up many times. The genes are TRBV6-1 and TRBJ2-5; D might be TRBD1 (6 bases). Germline lookup yields CDR1 MNHNS and CDR2 SASEGT. The CDR3 runs 15 residues. Trimming took 8 bases from V and 4 from J, leaving 20 bases between them. The CDR3 sequence is CASSPNGLGGETQYF. As DNA, the CDR3 is TGTGCCAGCTCCCCTAATGGGCTAGGGGGAGAGACCCAGTACTTC.